The 5 T cell receptor beta chains in this list originate from one sample, sequenced in a study of cytomegalovirus exposure and HLA in healthy donors. The PCR contained 60 Vbeta and 13 Jbeta primers. Sequencing used immunoSEQ multiplex PCR; TCRdb keeps in-frame clones, though not all of them. The sample shows roughly 110,000 clones, around 85% of them seen only once. Material: PBMCs. The origin of the receptors is a man aged 25-40 years in good health and CMV-seronegative.

This clone was observed a handful of times. This chain connects TRBV5-1 to TRBJ1-1; no clear D. V dropped 2 bases and J dropped 3 bases, with 8 bases sitting between them. The V gene's germline CDR1 is SGHRS and CDR2 YFSETQ. The CDR3 is 13 residues long. The CDR3 DNA follows: TGCGCCAGCAGCTTTCCAGACTACACTGAAGCTTTCTTT. The encoded protein is CASSFPDYTEAFF.

This chain joins TRBV7-9 and TRBJ2-7; unclear D gene. Germline-derived CDR1 and CDR2 are SEHNR and FQNEAQ (reference sequence). V was shortened by 0 bases and J by 7 bases, with 13 bases between the two germline ends. This CDR3 spans 14 amino acids. CDR3 in amino acids: CASSLAASSSEQYF. For the CDR3, the DNA is TGTGCCAGCAGCTTAGCGGCCAGTTCCTCAGAGCAGTACTTC.

The V call is TRBV29-1, the J call TRBJ2-7, with 8 bases matching TRBD1. The CDR3 length is 13 residues. With 6 bases clipped from V and 0 bases from J, the junction kept 4 bases outside the gene matches. CDR1 and CDR2 (germline): SQVTM, ANQGSEA. CDR3 DNA: TGCAGCGTCCTACAGGGGGACTCCTACGAGCAGTACTTC. This translates into CSVLQGDSYEQYF.

The chain recombines TRBV2 with TRBJ1-1, with TRBD1 identical over 7 bases. This CDR3 is 12 amino acids long. Germline V gene lookup returns CDR1 SNHLY and CDR2 FYNNEI. Trimming cost V 6 bases and J 10 bases; bases outside gene matches: 8. CDR3 DNA sequence: TGTGCCAGCAGGAAATCAGGGGGGCGAGCTTTCTTT. As protein: CASRKSGGRAFF.

This CDR3 is CASSAGQGFDEKLFF. The CDR3 DNA is TGCGCCAGCAGCGCCGGACAGGGCTTTGATGAAAAACTGTTTTTT. The chain links TRBV5-1 to TRBJ1-4; TRBD1 matches 8 bases. Trimming at V came to 4 bases and at J to 6 bases, leaving 8 bases not matched to a gene. The CDR3 consists of 15 residues. Germline V gene data show CDR1 as SGHRS and CDR2 as YFSETQ.